The clone carrying this T cell receptor beta chain was counted many times. Its target is not known. The data belong to a study of early T cells in non-severe SARS-CoV-2 infection. Broader study findings: Matching results from VDJdb favored anti-spike CD8 responses, leaving private and CD4 specificities undetected.

This CDR3 contains 18 residues. Trimming removed 4 bases from V and 0 bases from J; junction bases left unmatched: 6. Germline values: CDR1 SGHDT, CDR2 YYEEEE. Individual cDNA molecules received unique molecular identifiers during library preparation. TCRdb passed the 5' RACE reads through MiXCR, listing each CDR3 protein once. The data hold 60,000 to 75,000 distinct CDR3 sequences, with more than 8% observed a single time. The chain employs TRBV5-6 and TRBJ2-1, with 14 bases identical to TRBD2. The receptor's source is an adult who was a healthcare worker with PCR-confirmed SARS-CoV-2 infection or an uninfected control (not recorded which). Sequenced material: whole blood, taken at baseline. CDR3 amino acids: CASSRGLAGVSSYNEQFF. CDR3 coding DNA: TGTGCCAGCAGCCGGGGACTAGCGGGAGTCAGCTCCTACAATGAGCAGTTCTTC.